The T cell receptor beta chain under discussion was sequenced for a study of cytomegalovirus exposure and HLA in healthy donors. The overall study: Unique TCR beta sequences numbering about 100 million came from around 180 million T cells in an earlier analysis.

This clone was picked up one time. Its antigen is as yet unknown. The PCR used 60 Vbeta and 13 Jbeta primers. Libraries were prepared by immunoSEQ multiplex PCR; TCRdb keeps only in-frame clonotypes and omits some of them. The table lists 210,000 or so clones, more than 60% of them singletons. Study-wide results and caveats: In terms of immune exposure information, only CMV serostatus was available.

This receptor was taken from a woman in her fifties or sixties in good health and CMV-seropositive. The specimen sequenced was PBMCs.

The CDR3 DNA reads as TGCAGTGCCCTCCAGGACTATGGCTACACCTTC. It translates to CSALQDYGYTF. V and J are TRBV20-1 and TRBJ1-2; D is unclear. Germline V CDR1 and CDR2: DFQATT, SNEGSKA (reference sequence). This CDR3 has 11 amino acids. Trimming shortened V by 6 bases and J by 3 bases, and 8 bases separated the two germline ends.